This entry is about one T cell receptor (beta chain). Described treatment: oral pan-JAK inhibitor, 5-10 mg twice daily. This specimen belongs to a study of CD8+ T cells in alopecia areata. The CDR3 loop spans 11 amino acids. CDR1 is SQVTM, CDR2 ANQGSEA, per germline. The germline V and J ends were trimmed by 2 bases and 8 bases, with 9 bases remaining between them. Sequencing relied on a cDNA template that was reverse transcribed from extracted RNA. Data came from immunoSEQ multiplex PCR; TCRdb stores just in-frame clones and leaves some out. In the table there are over 250,000 clones, roughly 63% of which are singletons.

The clonotype originates from a human donor with alopecia areata. The genes are TRBV29-1 and TRBJ1-1, with D hard to call. Sequenced here: CD4+ T cells sorted from blood, sampled around week 52, from a patient treated with tofacitinib. The CDR3 region has the DNA TGCAGCGTTGAATACGGGAGGGAAGCTTTCTTT. This translates into CSVEYGREAFF.